A single sample is the source of the 14 T cell receptor beta chains below, sequenced in a study of T-cell memory formation after mild COVID-19. Each CDR3 protein gets one entry after TCRdb re-called the 5' RACE reads with MiXCR. The data contain hundreds of thousands of distinct CDR3 sequences, approximately 22% of them singletons. The specimen sequenced was PBMCs or a T cell subset sorted from them (not recorded which). The receptors stem from a man between 18 and 35 years old who had mild COVID-19 (a few samples of this study predate the infection). Cell type and time point are not known.

The V call is TRBV7-9, the J call TRBJ1-5; TRBD1 matches 7 bases. J was trimmed by 2 bases and V by 0 bases; bases with no gene match: 10. From germline, CDR1 is SEHNR and CDR2 FQNEAQ (reference sequence). The CDR3 runs to 18 residues. CDR3 nucleotides: TGTGCCAGCAGCTTAGCGCACTCCCATGGACAGGGCAATCAGCCCCAGCATTTT. It specifies CASSLAHSHGQGNQPQHF.

The chain joins TRBV6-5 to TRBJ2-7; D gene ambiguous. Trimming removed 4 bases from V and 3 bases from J, with 7 bases in between. This CDR3 has 12 residues. Germline CDR1 MNHEY, CDR2 SVGAGI. CDR3 amino acids: CASSSSIYEQYF. The CDR3 DNA is TGTGCCAGCAGTTCGTCGATCTACGAGCAGTACTTC.

The rearrangement links TRBV11-2 to TRBJ1-1, with D uncertain. The CDR3 totals 12 residues. Germline lookup yields CDR1 SGHAT and CDR2 FQNNGV. V lost 6 bases and J lost 6, with 11 bases in between. CDR3 protein: CASRSPSPEAFF. The DNA of the CDR3 is TGTGCCAGCAGATCACCCTCCCCTGAAGCTTTCTTT.

Written as DNA, the CDR3 is TGTGCCAGCACGTTCGGGGTGCGGGGGGGTAGCACAGATACGCAGTATTTT. This gives the protein CASTFGVRGGSTDTQYF. The chain joins TRBV12-3 or TRBV12-4 to TRBJ2-3, with TRBD2 identical over 9 bases. CDR3 length: 17 residues. The junction had 11 bases not matched to a gene; V was cut back by 7 bases and J by 0 bases.

The chain uses TRBV20-1 and TRBJ2-4; 7 nucleotides line up with TRBD1. Trimming took 6 bases from V and 10 from J; bases not matched to a gene: 12. Germline loops: CDR1 DFQATT, CDR2 SNEGSKA (reference sequence). The CDR3 sequence is 13 residues long. The chain's CDR3 is CSADREPQGIQYF. CDR3 nucleotides: TGCAGTGCCGACAGGGAACCTCAAGGGATTCAGTACTTC.

This clonotype was counted only a few times. The chain couples TRBV10-2 to TRBJ2-3; weak D call: TRBD2 (6 bases). The V end lost 6 bases, the J end lost 4 bases, and 14 bases lay between the germline ends. Germline V gives CDR1 WSHSY, CDR2 SAAADI. The CDR3 length is 14 residues. The CDR3 DNA sequence: TGCGCCAGCAGCCGGGATTGGGGGGCAGATACGCAGTATTTT. Its protein product is CASSRDWGADTQYF.

This rearrangement joins TRBV12-3 or TRBV12-4 to TRBJ1-1; D not resolved. CDR3 size: 13 residues. With 6 bases removed from V and 0 bases from J, the gap between germline ends came to 8 bases. This CDR3 is CASSRTMNTEAFF. The CDR3, as DNA: TGTGCCAGCAGCCGCACAATGAACACTGAAGCTTTCTTT.

The J gene is TRBJ2-7, the V gene TRBV19; D gene uncertain. Deletions cut 3 bases from V and 0 bases from J, with 9 bases between. Germline V lookup: CDR1 LNHDA, CDR2 SQIVND (reference sequence). The CDR3 covers 14 residues. The DNA of the CDR3 is TGTGCCAGTAGTATGAAGATTAGCTCCTACGAGCAGTACTTC. It specifies CASSMKISSYEQYF.

The chain is built from TRBV9 and TRBJ2-2, with D hard to call. Germline V CDR1 and CDR2: SGDLS, YYNGEE. The CDR3 has 12 amino acids. Trimming pared 0 bases from V and 8 bases from J, leaving 5 bases between. The DNA of the CDR3 is TGTGCCAGCAGCGTAGTGCTGGGGGAGCTGTTTTTT. The encoded protein is CASSVVLGELFF.

The sample holds a few counts of this clonotype. This chain joins TRBV19 and TRBJ1-2; D not certain. The CDR3 spans 14 residues. V was pared by 5 bases and J by 8 bases, with 18 bases between. Germline CDR1 and CDR2: LNHDA and SQIVND (reference sequence). The CDR3 reads CASSSADGLGGYTF. Written as DNA, the CDR3 is TGTGCCAGTAGTTCGGCAGACGGCCTGGGGGGCTACACCTTC.

The rearrangement links TRBV12-2 to TRBJ2-1; the D segment call TRBD1 is taken from the table without a DNA check. TRBV12-2 is assigned pseudogene status. The CDR3 sequence is 16 residues long. CDR3 amino acids: CASRPLPRGAPTEQFF. CDR3 DNA: TGTGCAAGTCGCCCCCTCCCCCGGGGCGCGCCCACTGAGCAGTTCTTC.

V gene TRBV6-2 or TRBV6-3 combines with J gene TRBJ2-3, with 9 nucleotides matching TRBD1. The CDR3 loop spans 15 amino acids. V shed 4 bases and J 6 bases; nucleotides not matched to a gene: 8. Germline CDR1 MNHEY, CDR2 SVGEGT. This CDR3 is CASSFYRDRDDTQYF. DNA of the CDR3: TGTGCCAGCAGTTTTTACCGGGACAGGGATGATACGCAGTATTTT.

This clonotype appeared many times. The chain recombines TRBV30 with TRBJ2-3, with 11 bases that match TRBD2. The CDR3 runs 13 residues. In germline, CDR1 is GTSNPN, CDR2 SVGIG (reference sequence). V lost 7 bases, J lost 6 bases, and 6 bases stayed unmatched. CDR3 bases: TGTGCCTTTTCACTAGCGGGGGCGGATACGCAGTATTTT. Translation gives CAFSLAGADTQYF.

V usage is TRBV7-2 and J usage is TRBJ1-2; D is undetermined. V lost 1 base and J lost 0, with 6 bases in between. The germline V gene has CDR1 SGHTA and CDR2 FQGNSA. This CDR3 contains 14 residues. CDR3 sequence (DNA): TGTGCCAGCAGCTTAGGAGGGCCTAACTATGGCTACACCTTC. This sequence encodes CASSLGGPNYGYTF.